A single sample gave rise to the 11 T cell receptor beta chains below, sequenced in a study of human T cells and chemical hapten exposure (dated by TCRdb to the early 2020s). According to the study, the label for this sample's time point signals: healthy volunteer bleed at 6 weeks. Total RNA was extracted from unfractionated whole blood that had been collected in Tempus Blood RNA tubes. The receptor library was made with RACE. The sample was run on a NextSeq 500. The public reads were run again by TCRdb, first through fastp at Q25 and then through MiXCR, and only productive beta chains were kept. Rows matching on CDR3 protein sequence are summarized as one entry with the most common DNA and genes. The sample table records 60,000 to 90,000 distinct CDR3 sequences; 8.5% to 10% of these occur just once. The leading ten clones occupy 1.7% of the sample. Material: whole blood. The origin of the receptors is a female donor in good health. Some clones in this sample may be carry-over from other donors' samples.

Details on this clonotype: This may be a read error, as it is one base from a much larger clone. The chain employs TRBV20-1 and TRBJ1-5; tentatively, D is TRBD1 (6 bases). CDR3 size: 13 residues. Germline loops: CDR1 DFQATT, CDR2 SNEGSKA (reference sequence). CDR3 in DNA: TGCAGTGCTAGTGGTACAGGGAGTCAGCCCCAGAATTTT. Its protein product is CSASGTGSQPQNF.

This clonotype was found many times. The chain combines TRBV9 with TRBJ2-3; 9 bases match TRBD1. CDR3 length: 15 residues. Germline CDR1 reads SGDLS; CDR2 reads YYNGEE. V was pared by 0 bases and J by 1 base, with 0 bases of the junction left unmatched. CDR3 residues: CASSVGTGGTDTQYF. The DNA for the CDR3 is TGTGCCAGCAGCGTAGGGACAGGGGGCACAGATACGCAGTATTTT.

This clonotype was recorded at least ten times. The CDR3 nucleotides are TGTGCCAGCAGCAAAGGCGAGGTCTTTTTTTCCCGAGGGGGCAATCAGCCCCAGCATTTT. It is translated as CASSKGEVFFSRGGNQPQHF. The chain carries TRBV21-1 and TRBJ1-5; TRBD1 is taken as the D call from the table, unchecked against the DNA. TRBV21-1 is a pseudogene locus. The CDR3 loop spans 20 amino acids.

The chain employs TRBV29-1 and TRBJ1-3; D remains ambiguous. From germline, CDR1 is SQVTM and CDR2 ANQGSEA. The CDR3 covers 11 residues. V was trimmed by 3 bases and J by 4 bases, leaving 4 bases between them. The CDR3 here is CSVDGGNTIYF. CDR3 sequence (DNA): TGCAGCGTTGACGGGGGAAACACCATATATTTT.

This clonotype was seen many times. This chain uses TRBV5-1 with TRBJ1-1, with a tentative D call TRBD1 (5 bases). The germline V gene encodes CDR1 SGHRS and CDR2 YFSETQ. The V end was cut by 0 bases, the J end by 0 bases, with 12 bases between. The CDR3 is 16 amino acids. CDR3 in amino acids: CASSLAYRNLNTEAFF. The CDR3 DNA is TGCGCCAGCAGCTTGGCTTACAGGAATCTGAACACTGAAGCTTTCTTT.

To note about this clonotype: Given a much more abundant clone one base away, this may be a read error. The chain is built from TRBV19 and TRBJ2-7, with 9 bases that match TRBD1. The germline CDR1 and CDR2 sequences are LNHDA and SQIVND (reference sequence). The CDR3 sequence is 17 residues long. The CDR3 protein is CASSIGGPRQGDYEQSF. The CDR3 coding sequence is TGTGCCAGTAGTATAGGTGGTCCGAGACAGGGGGACTACGAGCAGTCCTTC. The variable domain in full, completed from reference TRBV19 and TRBJ2-7, reads DGGITQSPKYLFRKEGQNVTLSCEQNLNHDAMYWYRQDPGQGLRLIYYSQIVNDFQKGDIAEGYSVSREKKESFPLTVTSAQKNPTAFYLCASSIGGPRQGDYEQSFGPGTRLTVT.

The V and J genes are TRBV7-8 and TRBJ1-6; TRBD1 agrees at 7 bases. This CDR3 region has 15 residues. The V gene end was trimmed by 6 bases and the J gene end by 7 bases; junction bases not matched to a gene: 9. Germline CDR1 and CDR2: SGHVS and FQNEAQ. In DNA, the CDR3 is TGTGCCAGCAGTCCCGACAGGGCCTTGAATTCACCCCTCCACTTT. This gives the protein CASSPDRALNSPLHF.

This clonotype was found a few times. A read error may produce the germline difference seen at one junction end. V gene TRBV10-3 combines with J gene TRBJ1-4; 9 bases align to TRBD1. CDR1 is ENHRY, CDR2 SYGVKD, per germline. CDR3 length: 11 amino acids. CDR3 bases: TGTGCCATCGGTGACAGGGGGAAACTGTTTTTT. This sequence encodes CAIGDRGKLFF.

This clonotype was detected many times. Here the CDR3 reads CASSPTVVGAEAFF. The CDR3 coding sequence is TGTGCCAGCAGTCCAACGGTGGTCGGCGCTGAAGCTTTCTTT. The V and J genes are TRBV2 and TRBJ1-1; no reliable D call. V was shortened by 5 bases and J by 6 bases, with 16 bases between the two germline ends. The CDR3 contains 14 residues. CDR1 SNHLY and CDR2 FYNNEI come from the germline V gene.

This clonotype showed up many times. The V call is TRBV10-3, the J call TRBJ2-4; a possible D gene is TRBD1 (5 bases). The CDR3 totals 17 residues. Trimming pared 3 bases from V and 1 base from J, leaving 16 bases between. Germline V CDR1 and CDR2: ENHRY, SYGVKD. The CDR3 DNA reads as TGTGCCATCAGTGAAGGGTTCGGAGCAGGGGCCAAAAACATTCAGTACTTC. It is translated as CAISEGFGAGAKNIQYF.

This clonotype was counted at least ten times. The chain is built from TRBV10-3 and TRBJ2-3; the match to TRBD1 covers 7 bases. The CDR3 has 14 amino acids. The ends lost 7 bases at V and 4 bases at J; junction bases unmatched: 8. Germline V lookup: CDR1 ENHRY, CDR2 SYGVKD. DNA for the CDR3: TGTGCCATCAAAGAGGACAGGACCTCAGATACGCAGTATTTT. Amino acids: CAIKEDRTSDTQYF.